The T cell receptor (beta chain) under discussion was sequenced for a study of control samples from healthy donors and cancer patients. The protocol was immunoSEQ multiplex PCR, while the TCRdb copy is restricted to in-frame clones and leaves out a portion. The sample records about 95,000 clones, about 88% being singletons. Per the germline V gene, CDR1 is SGHDT and CDR2 is YYEEEE. Trimming stripped 5 bases from V and 2 bases from J, with 18 bases between. CDR3 size: 16 residues. The origin of this receptor is a woman in her 70s in good health. The genes are TRBV5-6 and TRBJ2-3; D uncertain. Sequencing was carried out using blood. This CDR3 reads CASREEGRLFTDTQYF. Here the CDR3 DNA reads TGTGCCAGCAGGGAAGAAGGACGGCTATTCACAGATACGCAGTATTTT.